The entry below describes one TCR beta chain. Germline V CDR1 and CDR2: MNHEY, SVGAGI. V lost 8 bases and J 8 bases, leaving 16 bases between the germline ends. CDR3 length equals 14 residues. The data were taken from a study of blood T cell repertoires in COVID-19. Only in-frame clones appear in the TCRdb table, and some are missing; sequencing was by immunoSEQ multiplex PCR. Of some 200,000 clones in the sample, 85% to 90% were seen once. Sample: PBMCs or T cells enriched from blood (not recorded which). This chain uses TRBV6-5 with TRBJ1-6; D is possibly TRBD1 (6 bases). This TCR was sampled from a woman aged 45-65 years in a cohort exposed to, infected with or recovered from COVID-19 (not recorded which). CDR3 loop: CASGPNRVDSPLHF. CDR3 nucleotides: TGTGCCAGCGGGCCGAACAGGGTTGATTCACCCCTCCACTTT.